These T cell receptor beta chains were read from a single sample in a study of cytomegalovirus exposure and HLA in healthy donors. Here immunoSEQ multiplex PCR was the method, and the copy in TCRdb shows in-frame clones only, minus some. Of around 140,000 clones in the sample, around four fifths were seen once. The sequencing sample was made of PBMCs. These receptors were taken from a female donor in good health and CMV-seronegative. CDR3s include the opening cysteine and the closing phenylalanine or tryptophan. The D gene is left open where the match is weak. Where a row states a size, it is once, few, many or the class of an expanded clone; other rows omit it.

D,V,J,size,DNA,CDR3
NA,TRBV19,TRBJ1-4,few,TGTGCCAGTAGTATAGAGGCGGGGCTGGGTGAAAAACTGTTTTTT,CASSIEAGLGEKLFF
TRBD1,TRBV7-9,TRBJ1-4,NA,TGTTCCAGCAGCTTAGGGAGTCGGACAGGAGAGGAAAAACTGTTTTTT,CSSSLGSRTGEEKLFF
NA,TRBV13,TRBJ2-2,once,TGTGCCAGCATCGGGAGTGACACCGGGGAGCTGTTTTTT,CASIGSDTGELFF
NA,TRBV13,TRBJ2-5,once,TGTGCCAGCAGCTTAGTTGCAGGGGCTGAAGAGACCCAGTACTTC,CASSLVAGAEETQYF
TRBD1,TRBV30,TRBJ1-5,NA,TGTGCCTGGGCACCCTGGACAGGGCAATCAAATCAGCCCCAGCATTTT,CAWAPWTGQSNQPQHF
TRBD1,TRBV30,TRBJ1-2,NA,TGTGCCCGGAGTTCAGGGGGCCGGGGGGATGGCTACACCTTC,CARSSGGRGDGYTF
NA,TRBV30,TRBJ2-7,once,TGTGCCTGGAGTGTTAGGGTCCAGGGGAGAGCCGAGCAGTACTTC,CAWSVRVQGRAEQYF
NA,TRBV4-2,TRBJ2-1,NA,TGTGCCAGCAGCCAAGGCCTGTGGCAAAACCCGTTCTTC,CASSQGLWQNPFF
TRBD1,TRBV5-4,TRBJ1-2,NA,TGTGCCAGCAGCCTAGAGGGGGCGAGGGGCTACACCTTC,CASSLEGARGYTF
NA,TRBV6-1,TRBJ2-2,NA,TGTGCCAGCATCCTCCCCGGGGAGCTGTTTTTT,CASILPGELFF
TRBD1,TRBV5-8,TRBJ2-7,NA,TGTGCCAGCAGCCGGGGGACAGGCTACGAGCAGTACTTC,CASSRGTGYEQYF
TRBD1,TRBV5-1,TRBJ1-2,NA,TGCGCCAGCAGCTGGGGACAGGGGGGATATGGCTACACCTTC,CASSWGQGGYGYTF
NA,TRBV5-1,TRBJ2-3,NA,TGCGCCAGCAGCTTGCGCGGGGTCGGCACAGATACGCAGTATTTT,CASSLRGVGTDTQYF
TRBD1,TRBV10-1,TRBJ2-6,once,TGCGCCAGCAGAGCGTCGGGACAGGCTGAGACCTTGTCTGGGGCCAACGTCCTGACTTTC,CASRASGQAETLSGANVLTF
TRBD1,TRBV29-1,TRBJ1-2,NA,TGCAGCGTGGGGACGAGGGCGACAGGGGTAAATGGCTACACCTTC,CSVGTRATGVNGYTF
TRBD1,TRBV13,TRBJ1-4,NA,TGTGCCAGCAGCTCCGGGACAGGGGTTGAAAAACTGTTTTTT,CASSSGTGVEKLFF
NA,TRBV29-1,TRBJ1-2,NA,TGCAGCGTGGAGGTGGCGGGGGATGGCTATGGCTACACCTTC,CSVEVAGDGYGYTF
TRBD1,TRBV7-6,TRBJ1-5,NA,TGTGCCAGCAGCGCCAGGGGGCAGCCCCAGCATTTT,CASSARGQPQHF
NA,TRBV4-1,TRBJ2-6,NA,TGCGCCAGCAGCCAAGTCGGGGGGGCCAACGTCCTGACTTTC,CASSQVGGANVLTF
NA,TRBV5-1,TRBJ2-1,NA,TGCGCCAGCAGCTTGGTTGGGAGTGAGCAGTTCTTC,CASSLVGSEQFF
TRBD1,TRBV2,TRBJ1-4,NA,TGTGCCAGCAGGGACAGGCATGAAAAACTGTTTTTT,CASRDRHEKLFF
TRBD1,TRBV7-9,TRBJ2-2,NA,TGTGCCAGCAGCTTAGGGACAGGCCATTCCGGGGAGCTGTTTTTT,CASSLGTGHSGELFF
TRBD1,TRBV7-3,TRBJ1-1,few,TGTGCCAGCATCACCACCTCCCAGGGGGTTAACACTGAAGCTTTCTTT,CASITTSQGVNTEAFF
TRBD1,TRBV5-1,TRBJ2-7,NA,TGCGCCAGCAGCTCCTTGGTGCGGACCGGGACAGGGGGCGACGAGCAGTACTTC,CASSSLVRTGTGGDEQYF
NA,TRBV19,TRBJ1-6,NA,TGTGCCAGTACCCCAGATCCGACAAGTCCCCTCCACTTT,CASTPDPTSPLHF
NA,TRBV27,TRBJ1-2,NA,TGTGCCAGCAGTCCCGCCTCCGACAGAAAAGGCTACACCTTC,CASSPASDRKGYTF
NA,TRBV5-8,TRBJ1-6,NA,TGTGCCAGCAGCTTCTTATCCTATAATTCACCCCCCCACTTT,CASSFLSYNSPPHF
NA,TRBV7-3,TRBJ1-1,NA,TGTGCCAGCAGCTACGGGTTGAACACTGAAGCTTTCTTT,CASSYGLNTEAFF
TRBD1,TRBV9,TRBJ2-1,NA,TGTGCCAGCAGCGTTCGACAGGGATCCTACAATGAGCAGTTCTTC,CASSVRQGSYNEQFF
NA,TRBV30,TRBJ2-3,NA,TGTGCCTGGAGTAGTGCAGGGGCCATCACAGATACGCAGTATTTT,CAWSSAGAITDTQYF
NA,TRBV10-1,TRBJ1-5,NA,TGCGCCAGCAGTGATCCGAACACCTCCCTTTATTATAGCAATCAGCCCCAGCATTTT,CASSDPNTSLYYSNQPQHF
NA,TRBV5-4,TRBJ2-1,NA,TGTGCCAGCAGCTTGGCGGATGAGCAGTTCTTC,CASSLADEQFF
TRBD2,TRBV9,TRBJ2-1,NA,TGTGCCAGCAGCGTAGGACTTGCAGTGGGAGGGACCGAGCAGTTCTTC,CASSVGLAVGGTEQFF
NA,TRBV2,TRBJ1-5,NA,TGTGCCAGCAGTGAAGGAGGGCGGCGGGCCTATCAGCCCCAGCATTTT,CASSEGGRRAYQPQHF
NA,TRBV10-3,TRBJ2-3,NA,TGTGCCACCTATAGCAGGGATCTCACTAGCACAGATACGCAGTATTTT,CATYSRDLTSTDTQYF
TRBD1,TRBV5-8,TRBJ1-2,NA,TGTGCCAGCAGCTCGCTGACAGGGGGACTTGACGGCTACACCTTC,CASSSLTGGLDGYTF
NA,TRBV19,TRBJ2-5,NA,TGTGCCAGTCGCCAGCAAGAGACCCAGTACTTC,CASRQQETQYF
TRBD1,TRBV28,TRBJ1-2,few,TGTGCCAGCAGTTCATCGCGACAGGGGACGCATGGCTACACCTTC,CASSSSRQGTHGYTF
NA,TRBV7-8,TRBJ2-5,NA,TGTGCCAGCAGCGCCAAGGGGGAGACCCAGTACTTC,CASSAKGETQYF
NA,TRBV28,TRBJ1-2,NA,TGTGCCAGCAGTTCGCTACCTATTCAGGGAGGGGGTGGCTACACCTTC,CASSSLPIQGGGGYTF
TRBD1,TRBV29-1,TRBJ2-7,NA,TGCAGCGTTGGAACAGGGGTCGGTTACGAGCAGTACTTC,CSVGTGVGYEQYF
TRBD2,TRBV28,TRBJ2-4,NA,TGTGCCAGCAGGGGGCGGGAGCGGGAGACTCCTAAGGCCAAAAACATTCAGTACTTC,CASRGRERETPKAKNIQYF
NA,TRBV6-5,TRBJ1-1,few,TGTGCCAGCACCACTTACTTAGGGAAAGGGGCTGAAGCTTTCTTT,CASTTYLGKGAEAFF
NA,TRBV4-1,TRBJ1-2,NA,TGCGCCACCAGGGGCCTTGGACGGGATTTCACTGGCTACACCTTC,CATRGLGRDFTGYTF
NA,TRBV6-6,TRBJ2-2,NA,TGTGCCAGCAGTTACTGGCAGAACACCGGGGAGCTGTTTTTT,CASSYWQNTGELFF
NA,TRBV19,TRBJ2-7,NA,TGTGCCAGTAGTCATGGACTATCCAGCTCCTACGAGCAGTACTTC,CASSHGLSSSYEQYF
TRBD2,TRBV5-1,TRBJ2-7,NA,TGCGCCAGCAGCCCAGGGACTAGCGGGAGAATTTCCTACGAGCAGTACTTC,CASSPGTSGRISYEQYF
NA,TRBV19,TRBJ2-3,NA,TGTGCCAGTAGTGACAGATTCGGGTCCTACACAGATACGCAGTATTTT,CASSDRFGSYTDTQYF
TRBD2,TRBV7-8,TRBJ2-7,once,TGTGCCAGCCAACGGGACTACCCTTCCTACGAGCAGTACTTC,CASQRDYPSYEQYF
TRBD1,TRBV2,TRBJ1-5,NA,TGTGCCAGCAGTGATGGCAGGGGGCCGGGTCAGCCCCAGCATTTT,CASSDGRGPGQPQHF
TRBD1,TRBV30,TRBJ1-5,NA,TGTGCCTGGAGCGGACAGGGGGCGGATCAGCCCCAGCATTTT,CAWSGQGADQPQHF
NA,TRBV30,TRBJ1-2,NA,TGTGCCTGGAAAGGGCGGGACGCAGACTACACCTTC,CAWKGRDADYTF
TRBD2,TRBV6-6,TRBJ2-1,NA,TGTGCCTCATCGAGAACTAGCGGGGGAGGGAATGAGCAGTTCTTC,CASSRTSGGGNEQFF
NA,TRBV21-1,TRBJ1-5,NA,TGTGCCAGCAGCAAAGGACAGGGCAATCAGCCCCAGCATTTT,CASSKGQGNQPQHF
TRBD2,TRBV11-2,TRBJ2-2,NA,TGTGCCAGCAGCATTAGCGGGAGAAGGGCCGGGGAGCTGTTTTTT,CASSISGRRAGELFF
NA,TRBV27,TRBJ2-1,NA,TGTGCCAGCAGTTTAAGGGAAAGAGCCCGAAGGGGCTACAATGAGCAGTTCTTC,CASSLRERARRGYNEQFF